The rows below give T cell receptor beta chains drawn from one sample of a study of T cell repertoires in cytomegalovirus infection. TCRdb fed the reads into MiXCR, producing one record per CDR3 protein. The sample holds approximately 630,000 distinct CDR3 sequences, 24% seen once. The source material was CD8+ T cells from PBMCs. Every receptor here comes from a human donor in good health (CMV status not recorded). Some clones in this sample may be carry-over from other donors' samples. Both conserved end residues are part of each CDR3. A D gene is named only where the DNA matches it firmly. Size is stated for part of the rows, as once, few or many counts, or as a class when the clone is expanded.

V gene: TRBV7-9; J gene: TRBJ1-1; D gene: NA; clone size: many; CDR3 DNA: TGTGCCAGCAGCCCCCCGGACGGGAACACTGAAGCTTTCTTT; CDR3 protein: CASSPPDGNTEAFF
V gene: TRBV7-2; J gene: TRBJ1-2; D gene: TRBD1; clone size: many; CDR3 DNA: TGTGCCAGCAGTTTTACAGGGGGCGCGAGCTATGGCTACACCTTC; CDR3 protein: CASSFTGGASYGYTF
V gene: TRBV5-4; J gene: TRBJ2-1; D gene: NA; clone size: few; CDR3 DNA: TGTGCCAGCAGCTTGGGAGGGGCGCACTCCTACAATGAGCAGTTCTTC; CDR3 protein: CASSLGGAHSYNEQFF
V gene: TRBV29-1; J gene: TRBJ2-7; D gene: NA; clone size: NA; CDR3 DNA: TGCAGCGTTGAAACCGACAATGACTACGAGCAGTACTTC; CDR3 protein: CSVETDNDYEQYF
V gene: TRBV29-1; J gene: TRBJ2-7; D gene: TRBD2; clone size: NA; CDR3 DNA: TGCAGCGCCGTCTTAGCGGGGCTAGGGTACGAGCAGTACTTC; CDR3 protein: CSAVLAGLGYEQYF
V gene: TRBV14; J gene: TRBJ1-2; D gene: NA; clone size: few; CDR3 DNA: TGTGCCAGCAGCCACAGGACAGCTCTTAACTATGGCTACACCTTC; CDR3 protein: CASSHRTALNYGYTF
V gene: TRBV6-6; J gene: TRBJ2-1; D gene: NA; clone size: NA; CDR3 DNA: TGTGCCAGCAGTGCTGCAGGGGTGGATGAGCAGTTCTTC; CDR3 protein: CASSAAGVDEQFF
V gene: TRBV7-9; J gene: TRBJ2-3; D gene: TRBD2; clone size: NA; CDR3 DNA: TGTGCCAGCAGCTTACGGATGGGTGCAGCGGGGGCCGAACGTAGCACAGATACGCAGTATTTT; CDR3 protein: CASSLRMGAAGAERSTDTQYF
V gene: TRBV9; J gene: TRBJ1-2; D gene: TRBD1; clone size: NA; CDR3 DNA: TGTGCCAGCAGCGGACAGGGCCACCCATCCTTC; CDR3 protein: CASSGQGHPSF
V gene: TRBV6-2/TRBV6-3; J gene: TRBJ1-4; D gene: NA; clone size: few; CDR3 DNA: TGTGCCAGCGGAGACAGACAGTATGAAAAACTGTTTTTT; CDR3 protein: CASGDRQYEKLFF
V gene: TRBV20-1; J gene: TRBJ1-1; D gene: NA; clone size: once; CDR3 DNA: TGCAGTGCTAGACGCAGGGAAGCCTCTAGAAGCACTGAAGCTTTCTTT; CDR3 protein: CSARRREASRSTEAFF